This TCR beta chain stems from a study of beta chain features in type 1 diabetes. Study-wide results and limits: VDJ junctions sequenced from type 1 diabetes patients showed fewer insertions and more deletions. Healthy donors had naive, central memory and Treg TCRB repertoires that appeared less similar than those seen among patients.

V lost 0 bases, J lost 7 bases, and 5 bases stayed unmatched. This CDR3 spans 15 amino acids. Germline CDR1 reads SGHNT; CDR2 reads YENEEA. Using CD45RO/CCR7/CD25/CD127/CD95/CD27, CD4+ naive, central memory, regulatory and stem cell-like memory cells were sorted. This clone turned up a few times. Antigen: not known. Since all of the isolated RNA was reverse transcribed, expressed TCRB transcripts were what got sequenced. Method: immunoSEQ multiplex PCR; TCRdb's copy keeps in-frame clones and lacks some. The sample yields more than 300,000 clones, 10% to 15% seen once. What was sequenced was naive CD4+ T cells from blood. The TCR sequence derives from a man aged 18 to 35 in good health. The V call is TRBV11-3, the J call TRBJ2-1; 8 bases match TRBD1. The CDR3 coding sequence is TGTGCCAGCAGCTTAGACCCTTGGACAGGGAATGAGCAGTTCTTC. Its translation is CASSLDPWTGNEQFF.